This T cell receptor (beta chain) is from a study of patients and donors after allogeneic stem cell transplantation. The CDR3 is made up of 16 amino acids. The germline CDR1 and CDR2 sequences are SGHTA and FQGNSA. The trim removed 6 bases at V and 0 bases at J, leaving 5 bases unmatched. In TCRdb, the RT-PCR reads were re-called with MiXCR into one record per CDR3 protein. Here the sample spans approximately 31,000 distinct CDR3 sequences, 30% to 40% being singletons. Sequencing was carried out using blood, either unsorted or a sorted T cell fraction (not recorded which). The J gene is TRBJ1-6, the V gene TRBV7-2; 7 bases fit TRBD1. This sequence was found in a human donor who was either an allogeneic HSCT recipient or a stem cell or donor lymphocyte infusion donor (not recorded which). It is not recorded whose cells these are; they may come from a transplant donor. The CDR3 nucleotides are TGTGCCAGCAGAGACCAGGGGGGCTCCTATAATTCACCCCTCCACTTT. Protein: CASRDQGGSYNSPLHF.